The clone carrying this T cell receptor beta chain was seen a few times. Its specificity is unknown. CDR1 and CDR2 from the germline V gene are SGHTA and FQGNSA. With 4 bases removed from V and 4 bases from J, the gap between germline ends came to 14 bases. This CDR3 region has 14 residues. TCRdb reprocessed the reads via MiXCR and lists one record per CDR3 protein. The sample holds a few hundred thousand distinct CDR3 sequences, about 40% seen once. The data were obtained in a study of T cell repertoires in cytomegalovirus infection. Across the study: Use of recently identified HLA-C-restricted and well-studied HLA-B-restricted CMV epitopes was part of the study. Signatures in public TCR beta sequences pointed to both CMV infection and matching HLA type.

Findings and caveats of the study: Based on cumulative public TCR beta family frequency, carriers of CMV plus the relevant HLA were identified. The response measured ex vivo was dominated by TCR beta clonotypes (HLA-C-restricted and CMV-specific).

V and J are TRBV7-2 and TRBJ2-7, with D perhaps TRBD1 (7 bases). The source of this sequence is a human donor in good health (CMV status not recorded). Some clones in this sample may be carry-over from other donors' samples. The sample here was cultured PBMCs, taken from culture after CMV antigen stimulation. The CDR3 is CASSSPGGRYEQYF. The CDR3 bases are TGTGCCAGCAGCTCCCCAGGGGGGAGGTACGAGCAGTACTTC. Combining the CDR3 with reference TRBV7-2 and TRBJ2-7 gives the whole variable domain GAGVSQSPSNKVTEKGKDVELRCDPISGHTALYWYRQSLGQGLEFLIYFQGNSAPDKSGLPSDRFSAERTGGSVSTLTIQRTQQEDSAVYLCASSSPGGRYEQYFGPGTRLTVT.